This T cell receptor (beta chain) was profiled in a study of CD8 T cells in Susac syndrome. Broader study findings: The number of individuals included in the study's TCR sequencing and HLA analysis was acknowledged as relatively small.

A remark on this clonotype: What it recognizes is unknown.

TCR beta sequencing was performed on blood CD8+ and CD4+ T cells. FACS was used to enrich TEMRA cells, whereas the CD8+ and CD4+ T cells were obtained by negative isolation. The RNA, roughly 0.5 to 1 ug, was put through reverse transcription using random hexamers. Amplification of TCR beta CDR3 used immunoSEQ multiplex PCR across 54 Vbeta and 13 Jbeta. Each CDR3 protein gets one entry after TCRdb re-called the immunoSEQ multiplex PCR reads with MiXCR. The table shows 150,000 to 200,000 distinct CDR3 sequences, with approximately 93% occurring only once. This TCR derives from a human donor in good health. Material for sequencing was CD4+ T cells from PBMCs.

CDR3 sequence (DNA): TGTGCCAGCAGTTTAAGAGGGGCAGCGCAGTATTTT. Protein: CASSLRGAAQYF. The chain is built from TRBV28 and TRBJ2-3; TRBD1 or TRBD2 may be the D gene (5 bases each). The CDR3 contains 12 residues. CDR1 MDHEN and CDR2 SYDVKM come from the germline V gene. Trimming removed 2 bases from V and 10 bases from J, with 10 bases in between. The full variable domain, completed using reference TRBV28 and TRBJ2-3, is DVKVTQSSRYLVKRTGEKVFLECVQDMDHENMFWYRQDPGLGLRLIYFSYDVKMKEKGDIPEGYSVSREKKERFSLILESASTNQTSMYLCASSLRGAAQYFGPGTRLTVL.